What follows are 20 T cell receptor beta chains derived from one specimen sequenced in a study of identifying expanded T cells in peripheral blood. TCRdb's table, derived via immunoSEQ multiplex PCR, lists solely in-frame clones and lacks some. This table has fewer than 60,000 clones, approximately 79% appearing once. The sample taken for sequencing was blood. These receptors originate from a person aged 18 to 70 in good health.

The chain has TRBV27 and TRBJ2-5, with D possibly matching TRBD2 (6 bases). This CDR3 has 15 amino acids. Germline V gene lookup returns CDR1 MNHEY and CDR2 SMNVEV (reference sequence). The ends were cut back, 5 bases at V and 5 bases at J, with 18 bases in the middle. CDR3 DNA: TGTGCCAGCAGTCCTGCCTCCACTAGCAGGGAGACCCAGTACTTC. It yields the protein CASSPASTSRETQYF.

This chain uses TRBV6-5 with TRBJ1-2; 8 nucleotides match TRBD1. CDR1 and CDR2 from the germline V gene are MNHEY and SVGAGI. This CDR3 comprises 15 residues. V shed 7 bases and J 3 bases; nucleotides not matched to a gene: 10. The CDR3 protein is CASTTRDRQYYGYTF. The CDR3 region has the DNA TGTGCCAGCACCACCCGGGACAGGCAGTACTATGGCTACACCTTC.

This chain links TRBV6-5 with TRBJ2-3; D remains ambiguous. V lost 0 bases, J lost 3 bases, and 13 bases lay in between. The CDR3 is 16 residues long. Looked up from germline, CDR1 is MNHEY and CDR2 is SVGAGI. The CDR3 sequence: CASSYSPQIGTDTQYF. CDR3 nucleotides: TGTGCCAGCAGTTACTCGCCTCAGATCGGGACAGATACGCAGTATTTT.

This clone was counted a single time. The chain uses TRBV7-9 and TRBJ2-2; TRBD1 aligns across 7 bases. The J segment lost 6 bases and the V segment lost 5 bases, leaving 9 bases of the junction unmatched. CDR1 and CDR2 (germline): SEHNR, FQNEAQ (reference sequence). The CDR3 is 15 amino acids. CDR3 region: CASSPGTVWSGELFF. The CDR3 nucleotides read TGTGCCAGCAGCCCAGGGACAGTGTGGTCCGGGGAGCTGTTTTTT.

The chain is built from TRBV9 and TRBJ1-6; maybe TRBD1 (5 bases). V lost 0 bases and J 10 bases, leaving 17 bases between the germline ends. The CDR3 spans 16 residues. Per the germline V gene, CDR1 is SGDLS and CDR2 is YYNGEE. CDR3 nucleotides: TGTGCCAGCAGCGTAGGAGGGACCCCAATGACCTCACCCCTCCACTTT. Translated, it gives CASSVGGTPMTSPLHF.

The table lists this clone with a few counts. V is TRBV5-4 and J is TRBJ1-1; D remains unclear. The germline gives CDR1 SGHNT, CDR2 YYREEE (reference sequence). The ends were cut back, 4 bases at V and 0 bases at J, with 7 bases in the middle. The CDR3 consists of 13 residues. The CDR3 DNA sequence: TGTGCCAGCAGCGTAAGCATGAACACTGAAGCTTTCTTT. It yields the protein CASSVSMNTEAFF. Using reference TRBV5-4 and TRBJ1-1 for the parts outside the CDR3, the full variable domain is ETGVTQSPTHLIKTRGQQVTLRCSSQSGHNTVSWYQQALGQGPQFIFQYYREEENGRGNFPPRFSGLQFPNYSSELNVNALELDDSALYLCASSVSMNTEAFFGQGTRLTVV.

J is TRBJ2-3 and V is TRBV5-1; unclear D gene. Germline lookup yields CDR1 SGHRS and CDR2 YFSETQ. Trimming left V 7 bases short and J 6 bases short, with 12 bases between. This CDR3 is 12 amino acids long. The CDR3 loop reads CASFLNSDTQYF. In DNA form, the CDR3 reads TGCGCCAGCTTTTTGAACTCGGATACGCAGTATTTT.

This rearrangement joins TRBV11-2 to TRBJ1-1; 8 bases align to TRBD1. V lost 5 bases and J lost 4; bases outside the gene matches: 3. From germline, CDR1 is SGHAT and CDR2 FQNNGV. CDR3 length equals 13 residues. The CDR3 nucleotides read TGTGCCAGCAGCCCTGACAGGGGCACTGAAGCTTTCTTT. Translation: CASSPDRGTEAFF. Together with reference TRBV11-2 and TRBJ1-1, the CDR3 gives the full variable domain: EAGVAQSPRYKIIEKRQSVAFWCNPISGHATLYWYQQILGQGPKLLIQFQNNGVVDDSQLPKDRFSAERLKGVDSTLKIQPAKLEDSAVYLCASSPDRGTEAFFGQGTRLTVV.

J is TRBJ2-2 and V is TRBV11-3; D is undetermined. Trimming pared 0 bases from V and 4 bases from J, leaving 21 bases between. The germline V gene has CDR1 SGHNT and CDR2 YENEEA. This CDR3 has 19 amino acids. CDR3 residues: CASSLEVPSVARITGELFF. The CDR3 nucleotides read TGTGCCAGCAGCTTAGAAGTCCCATCGGTAGCCCGTATCACCGGGGAGCTGTTTTTT.

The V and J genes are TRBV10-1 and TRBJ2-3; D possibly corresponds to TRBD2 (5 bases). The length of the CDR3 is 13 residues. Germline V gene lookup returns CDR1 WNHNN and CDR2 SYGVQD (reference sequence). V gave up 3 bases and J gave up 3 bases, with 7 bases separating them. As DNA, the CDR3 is TGCGCCAGCAGTGACGGCGGGACAGATACGCAGTATTTT. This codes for CASSDGGTDTQYF.

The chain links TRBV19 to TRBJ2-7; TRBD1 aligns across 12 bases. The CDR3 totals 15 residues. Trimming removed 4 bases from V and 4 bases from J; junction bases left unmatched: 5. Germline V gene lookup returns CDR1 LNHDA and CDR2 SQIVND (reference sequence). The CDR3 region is CASSKGQGAAYEQYV. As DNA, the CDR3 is TGTGCCAGTAGTAAGGGACAGGGGGCCGCGTACGAGCAGTACGTC.

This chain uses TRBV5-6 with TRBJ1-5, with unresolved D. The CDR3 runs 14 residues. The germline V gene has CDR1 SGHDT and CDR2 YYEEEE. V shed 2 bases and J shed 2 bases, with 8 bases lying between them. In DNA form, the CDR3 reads TGTGCCAGCAGCTTAGGCGTCGGCAATCAGCCCCAGCATTTT. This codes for CASSLGVGNQPQHF.

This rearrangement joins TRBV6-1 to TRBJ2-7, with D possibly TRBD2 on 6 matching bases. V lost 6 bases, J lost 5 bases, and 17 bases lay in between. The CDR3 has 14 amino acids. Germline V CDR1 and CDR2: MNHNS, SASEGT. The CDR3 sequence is CASSKDPTRNEQYF. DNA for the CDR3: TGTGCCAGCAGCAAGGACCCGACTAGGAACGAGCAGTACTTC.

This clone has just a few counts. CDR3 sequence reads: CAWTSGRGGELFF. CDR3 bases: TGTGCCTGGACTAGCGGGAGAGGCGGGGAGCTGTTTTTT. V and J are TRBV30 and TRBJ2-2; 10 positions agree with TRBD2. CDR1 GTSNPN and CDR2 SVGIG come from the germline V gene (reference sequence). V trimming: 4 bases; J trimming: 7 bases; junction bases outside the gene matches: 3. The CDR3 is 13 amino acids.

CDR3 amino acids: CGSTLPGTGGIYGYTF. CDR3 nucleotide sequence: TGTGGTTCCACATTGCCTGGGACAGGGGGAATCTATGGCTACACCTTC. V and J are TRBV30 and TRBJ1-2, with 11 nucleotides matching TRBD1. Germline V gene sequence: CDR1 GTSNPN, CDR2 SVGIG (reference sequence). The CDR3 runs to 16 residues. The entire variable domain, with the rest obtained from reference TRBV30 and TRBJ1-2, is as follows: SQTIHQWPATLVQPVGSPLSLECTVEGTSNPNLYWYRQAAGRGLQLLFYSVGIGQISSEVPQNLSASRPQDRQFILSSKKLLLSDSGFYLCGSTLPGTGGIYGYTFGSGTRLTVV.

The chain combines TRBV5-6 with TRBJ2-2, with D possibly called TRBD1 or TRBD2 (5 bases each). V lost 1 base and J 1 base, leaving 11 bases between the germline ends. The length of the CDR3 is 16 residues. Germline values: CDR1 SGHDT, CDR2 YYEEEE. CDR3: CASSLTRGRNTGELFF. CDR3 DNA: TGTGCCAGCAGCTTGACGAGGGGACGGAACACCGGGGAGCTGTTTTTT.

In DNA form, the CDR3 reads TGCGCCAGCAGTGGGACTGAGATCGGAGGCACCTTC. Protein product: CASSGTEIGGTF. This chain connects TRBV10-2 to TRBJ1-2; D gene unclear. V dropped 4 bases and J dropped 13 bases, with 16 bases sitting between them. The CDR3 extends over 12 amino acids. Germline V gives CDR1 WSHSY, CDR2 SAAADI.

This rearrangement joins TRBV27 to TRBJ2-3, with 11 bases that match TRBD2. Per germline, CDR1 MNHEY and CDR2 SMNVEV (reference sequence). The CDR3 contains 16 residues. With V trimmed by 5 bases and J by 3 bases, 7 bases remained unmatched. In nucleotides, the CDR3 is TGTGCCAGCAGTCACATAGCGGGAGGGCTGACAGATACGCAGTATTTT. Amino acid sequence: CASSHIAGGLTDTQYF.

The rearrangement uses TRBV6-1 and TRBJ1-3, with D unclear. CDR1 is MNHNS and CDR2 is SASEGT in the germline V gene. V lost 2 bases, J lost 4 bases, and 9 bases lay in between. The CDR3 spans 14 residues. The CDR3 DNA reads TGTGCCAGCAGTGAAAAGCGAGCAGGAAACACCATATATTTT. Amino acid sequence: CASSEKRAGNTIYF.

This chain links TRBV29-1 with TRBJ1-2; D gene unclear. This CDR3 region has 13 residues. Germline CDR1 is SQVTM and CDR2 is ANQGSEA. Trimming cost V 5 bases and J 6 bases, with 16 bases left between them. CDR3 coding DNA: TGCAGCGTTCGGGGAAATAGGGTGGATGGCTACACCTTC. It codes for CSVRGNRVDGYTF.